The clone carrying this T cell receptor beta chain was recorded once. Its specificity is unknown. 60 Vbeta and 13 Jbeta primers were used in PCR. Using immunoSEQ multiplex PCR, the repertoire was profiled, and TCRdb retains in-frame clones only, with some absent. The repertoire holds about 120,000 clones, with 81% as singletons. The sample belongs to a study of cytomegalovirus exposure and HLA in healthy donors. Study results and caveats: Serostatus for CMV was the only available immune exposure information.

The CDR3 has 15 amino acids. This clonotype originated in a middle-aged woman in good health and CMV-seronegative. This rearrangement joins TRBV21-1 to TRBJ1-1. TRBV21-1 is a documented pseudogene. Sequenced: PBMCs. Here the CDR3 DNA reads TGTGCCAGCAGCAATTTGGCAGACTTGAACACTGAAGCTTTCTTT. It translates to CASSNLADLNTEAFF.